One TCR beta chain is described in this entry. Its antigen remains unknown. The sample comes from a study of cytomegalovirus exposure and HLA in healthy donors. Whole-study findings and limits: Reportedly, HLA-A and HLA-B alleles of most subjects were accurately predicted from TCR beta. Presence/absence analyses took donor sequencing depth as roughly uniform.

Trimming pared 0 bases from V and 4 bases from J, leaving 13 bases between. Germline lookup yields CDR1 SGHRS and CDR2 YFSETQ. The CDR3 extends over 15 amino acids. It was with 60 Vbeta and 13 Jbeta primers that the PCR ran. The repertoire was sequenced with immunoSEQ multiplex PCR; TCRdb's copy has only in-frame clones and lacks some. The table lists some 200,000 clones, about 70% of them singletons. The TCR comes from a man aged 35-49 years in good health and CMV-seropositive. Sequenced material: PBMCs. The J gene is TRBJ1-2, the V gene TRBV5-1; D call uncertain. The CDR3 here is CASSLGYPEGYGYTF. DNA for the CDR3: TGCGCCAGCAGCTTGGGCTACCCTGAGGGCTATGGCTACACCTTC.